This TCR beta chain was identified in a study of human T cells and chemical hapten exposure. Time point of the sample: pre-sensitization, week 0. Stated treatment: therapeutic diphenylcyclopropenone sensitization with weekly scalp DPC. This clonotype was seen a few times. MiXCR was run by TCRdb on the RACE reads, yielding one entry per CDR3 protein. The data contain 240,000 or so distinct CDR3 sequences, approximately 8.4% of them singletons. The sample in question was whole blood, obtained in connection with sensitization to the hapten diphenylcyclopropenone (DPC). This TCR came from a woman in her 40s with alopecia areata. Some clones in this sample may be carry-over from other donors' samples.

The CDR3 loop is CSVRTGGLNTGELFF. CDR3 DNA: TGCAGCGTTAGAACAGGGGGATTAAACACCGGGGAGCTGTTTTTT. This rearrangement joins TRBV29-1 to TRBJ2-2; TRBD1 matches 8 bases. J gave up 2 bases and V 5 bases, and 7 bases lay outside the gene matches. The CDR3 runs 15 residues. Germline CDR1 is SQVTM and CDR2 is ANQGSEA.